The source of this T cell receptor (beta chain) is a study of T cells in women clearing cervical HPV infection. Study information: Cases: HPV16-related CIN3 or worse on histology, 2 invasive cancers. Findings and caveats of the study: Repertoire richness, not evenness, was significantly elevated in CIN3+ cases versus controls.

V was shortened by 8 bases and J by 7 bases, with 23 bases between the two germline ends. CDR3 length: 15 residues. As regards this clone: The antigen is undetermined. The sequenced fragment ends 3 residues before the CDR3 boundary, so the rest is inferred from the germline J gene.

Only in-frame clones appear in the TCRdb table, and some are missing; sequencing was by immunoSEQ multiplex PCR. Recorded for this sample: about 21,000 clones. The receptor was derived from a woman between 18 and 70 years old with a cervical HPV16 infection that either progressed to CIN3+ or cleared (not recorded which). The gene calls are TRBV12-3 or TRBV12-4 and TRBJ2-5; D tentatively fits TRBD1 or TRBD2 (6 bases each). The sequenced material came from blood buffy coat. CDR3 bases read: TGTGCCAGCCTGAGCGAGGCGGAGGGGGTCCGGACC. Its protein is CASLSEAEGVRT. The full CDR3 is CASLSEAEGVRTQYF.